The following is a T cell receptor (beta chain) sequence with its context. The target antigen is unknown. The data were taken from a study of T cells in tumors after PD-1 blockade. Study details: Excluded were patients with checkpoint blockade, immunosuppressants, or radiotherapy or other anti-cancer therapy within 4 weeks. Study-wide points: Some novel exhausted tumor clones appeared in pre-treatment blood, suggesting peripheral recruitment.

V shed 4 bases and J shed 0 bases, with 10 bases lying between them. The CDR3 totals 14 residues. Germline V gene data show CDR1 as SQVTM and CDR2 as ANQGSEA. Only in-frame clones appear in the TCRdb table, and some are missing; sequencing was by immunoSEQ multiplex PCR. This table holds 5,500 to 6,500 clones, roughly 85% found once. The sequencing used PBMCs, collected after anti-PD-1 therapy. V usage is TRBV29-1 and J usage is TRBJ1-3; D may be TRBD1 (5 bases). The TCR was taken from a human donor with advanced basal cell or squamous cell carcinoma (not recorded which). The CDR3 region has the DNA TGCAGCGTTGTTGGGGCAAGCTCTGGAAACACCATATATTTT. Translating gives CSVVGASSGNTIYF.